The source of this TCR beta chain is a study of blood T cells in healthy people across ages. This clonotype was counted only a few times. Its matching antigen is unknown. A read error is possible here, since a much larger clone lies one base away. CDR1 is SGHRS, CDR2 YFSETQ, per germline. The CDR3 has 13 amino acids. The authors ran a second PCR of 7 to 11 cycles using a sample-barcoded 5' primer and a J-beta primer mix. A template-switch adaptor with 12 random nucleotides tagged each cDNA molecule. Each single sample gave us at least 2.5 million CDR3-containing paired-end reads. TCRdb redid the calling of the 5' RACE reads with MiXCR, one entry per CDR3 protein. In the table there are more than 700,000 distinct CDR3 sequences, 35% to 50% of which are singletons. Healthy Caucasian individuals from Russia aged about 6 to 95 were enrolled as donors. General study findings and limits: Donor CMV infection status was unknown, possibly confounding age-related changes in expanded clonotypes.

This clonotype was obtained from a man aged 80 or over in good health. The V gene is TRBV5-1, the J gene TRBJ1-1, with TRBD1 as a possible D gene (5 bases). The material sequenced was blood. The CDR3 is CASSFGQNTEAFF. CDR3 nucleotides: TGTGCCAGCAGTTTTGGACAGAACACTGAAGCTTTCTTT.